This record covers a single TCR beta chain. Generated by immunoSEQ multiplex PCR, the TCRdb table keeps only in-frame clones and is missing some. Here the sample spans 55,000 to 85,000 clones, over 85% being singletons. The data belong to a study of T cell changes during pregnancy in multiple sclerosis. This TCR came from a female donor with multiple sclerosis, enrolled in a pregnancy study. Sample: peripheral blood, taken in the third trimester of pregnancy.

The CDR3: CASGSGPFSGNTIYF. As DNA, the CDR3 is TGTGCCAGCGGATCAGGGCCCTTCTCTGGAAACACCATATATTTT. This sequence joins TRBV9 and TRBJ1-3, with D possibly TRBD1 on 5 matching bases. The CDR3 runs 15 residues. V lost 7 bases and J 0 bases, leaving 14 bases between the germline ends. Germline V gene data show CDR1 as SGDLS and CDR2 as YYNGEE.